A selection of T cell receptor beta chains follows, all from one sample in a study of blood T cells in healthy people across ages. MiXCR, run by TCRdb on the 5' RACE reads, gives a single entry per CDR3 protein. The repertoire holds about 510,000 distinct CDR3 sequences, about 27% seen once, with approximately 3.7% in the top ten. The same sample was also used in a study of T cells of mothers and their children.

The sample comprised blood. These receptors all stem from a boy aged 2 to 10 in good health. The CDR3 runs from the conserved cysteine through the conserved F or W. Each record gives: V gene, CDR3 protein.

v_gene: TRBV7-8
CDR3aa: CASSLQAGPSYNEQFF

v_gene: TRBV20-1
CDR3aa: CSASLAGEVETQYF

v_gene: TRBV2
CDR3aa: CASSDFEQYF

v_gene: TRBV3-1
CDR3aa: CASSHKQGARIEQYF

v_gene: TRBV20-1
CDR3aa: CSASDRGAAYEQYF

v_gene: TRBV12-3/TRBV12-4
CDR3aa: CASSLGRNYGYTF

v_gene: TRBV27
CDR3aa: CANSLSRTSYEQYF

v_gene: TRBV11-2
CDR3aa: CASSLEGPGTNEKLFF

v_gene: TRBV18
CDR3aa: CASSPGTSGRVEQFF

v_gene: TRBV30
CDR3aa: CAWSEGNTGELFF

v_gene: TRBV7-3
CDR3aa: CASSQTGGAETQYF

v_gene: TRBV6-5
CDR3aa: CASSQGGKLFF

v_gene: TRBV6-1
CDR3aa: CASRVAGGSYNEQFF

v_gene: TRBV19
CDR3aa: CASRSGPGEKLFF

v_gene: TRBV25-1
CDR3aa: CASSEWGESEKLFF

v_gene: TRBV7-2
CDR3aa: CASSLVVGGLREAFF

v_gene: TRBV4-3
CDR3aa: CASSQTSGPGGELFF

v_gene: TRBV12-5
CDR3aa: CASGLPGQDSYEQYF

v_gene: TRBV5-1
CDR3aa: CASSFSGKAEAFF

v_gene: TRBV12-3/TRBV12-4
CDR3aa: CASSRGGHSYGYTF

v_gene: TRBV6-6
CDR3aa: CASSTRTGSNQYF

v_gene: TRBV7-9
CDR3aa: CASRNRTSGRVEQFF

v_gene: TRBV10-3
CDR3aa: CAIADIEYNEQFF

v_gene: TRBV24-1
CDR3aa: CATSEPTGETQYF

v_gene: TRBV6-5
CDR3aa: CASSYVGTRIETQYF

v_gene: TRBV6-2/TRBV6-3
CDR3aa: CASSQDPRYSYEQYF

v_gene: TRBV5-1
CDR3aa: CASSWTGGRETQYF

v_gene: TRBV20-1
CDR3aa: CSASAGVYGANVLTF

v_gene: TRBV29-1
CDR3aa: CSVESGTSEELFF

v_gene: TRBV4-1
CDR3aa: CASSQRAGGPMNEQFF